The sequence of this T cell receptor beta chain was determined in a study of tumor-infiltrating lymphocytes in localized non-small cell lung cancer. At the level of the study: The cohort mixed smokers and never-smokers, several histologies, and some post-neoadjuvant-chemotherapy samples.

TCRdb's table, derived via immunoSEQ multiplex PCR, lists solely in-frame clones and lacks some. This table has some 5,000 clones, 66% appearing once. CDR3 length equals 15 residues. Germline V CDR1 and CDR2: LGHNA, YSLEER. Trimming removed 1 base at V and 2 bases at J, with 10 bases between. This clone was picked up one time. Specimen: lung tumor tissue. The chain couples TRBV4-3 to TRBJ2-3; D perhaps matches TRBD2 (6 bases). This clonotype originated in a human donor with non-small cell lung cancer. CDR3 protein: CASSQGLEATDTQYF. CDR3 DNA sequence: TGCGCCAGCAGCCAAGGACTAGAGGCCACAGATACGCAGTATTTT.